This T cell receptor beta chain was identified in a study of spatial heterogeneity in lung cancer. The V end lost 5 bases, the J end lost 4 bases, and 23 bases lay between the germline ends. The germline CDR1 and CDR2 sequences are SGHAT and FQNNGV. This CDR3 comprises 17 residues. Time point denoted: sample taken at primary tumor resection. This clonotype showed up many times. Its antigen is still unknown. TCRdb re-analysed the 5' RACE reads in MiXCR, keeping a single row per CDR3 protein. The sample yields 10,000 to 15,000 distinct CDR3 sequences, roughly 7.2% seen once. General study results and limits: Counts of expanded alpha and beta TCRs within tumors tracked the tumor nonsynonymous mutation count.

The chain combines TRBV11-2 with TRBJ2-5; D possibly corresponds to TRBD1 (6 bases). The source of this sequence is a female donor with early-stage non-small cell lung cancer. The sequencing here drew on lung tumor tissue, taken at surgery. The CDR3 spells CASSPDRLGARGETQYF. The DNA of the CDR3 is TGTGCCAGCAGCCCCGATCGGTTGGGGGCGAGGGGAGAGACCCAGTACTTC.